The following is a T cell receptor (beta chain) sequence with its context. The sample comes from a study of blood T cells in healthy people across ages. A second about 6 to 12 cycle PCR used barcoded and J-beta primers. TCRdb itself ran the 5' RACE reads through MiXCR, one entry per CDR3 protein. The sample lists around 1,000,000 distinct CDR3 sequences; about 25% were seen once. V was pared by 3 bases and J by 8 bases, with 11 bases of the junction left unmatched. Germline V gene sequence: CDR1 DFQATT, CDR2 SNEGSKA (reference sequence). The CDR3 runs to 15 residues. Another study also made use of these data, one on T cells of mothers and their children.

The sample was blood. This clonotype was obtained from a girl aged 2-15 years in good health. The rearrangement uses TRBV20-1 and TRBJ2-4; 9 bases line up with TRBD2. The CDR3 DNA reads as TGCAGTGCTAGTGAGCCTAGCGGGACCGGGGACATTCAGTACTTC. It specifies CSASEPSGTGDIQYF.